This T cell receptor (beta chain) was identified during a study of cytomegalovirus exposure and HLA in healthy donors. Study overall: Roughly 80 million unique TCRs from HLA-typed donors made up an early data release. Across under 450 genotyped donors, approximately 81% landed in the Caucasian-associated ancestry cluster.

This PCR relied on a set of 60 Vbeta primers and 13 Jbeta primers. Produced via immunoSEQ multiplex PCR; TCRdb's table is partial and in-frame only. The sample yields about 110,000 clones, roughly an eighth seen once. Germline V gene data show CDR1 as MGHRA and CDR2 as YSYEKL. This CDR3 is 15 amino acids long. V lost 5 bases and J lost 6; bases outside the gene matches: 11. Sequenced material: PBMCs. The origin of this receptor is a man aged 40-55 years in good health and CMV-seropositive. The V call is TRBV4-1, the J call TRBJ2-7; 9 nucleotides agree with TRBD1. The CDR3 bases are TGCGCCAGCAGCGAGAGTGGAGGGACAGGGCCCGAGCAGTACTTC. Its protein is CASSESGGTGPEQYF.